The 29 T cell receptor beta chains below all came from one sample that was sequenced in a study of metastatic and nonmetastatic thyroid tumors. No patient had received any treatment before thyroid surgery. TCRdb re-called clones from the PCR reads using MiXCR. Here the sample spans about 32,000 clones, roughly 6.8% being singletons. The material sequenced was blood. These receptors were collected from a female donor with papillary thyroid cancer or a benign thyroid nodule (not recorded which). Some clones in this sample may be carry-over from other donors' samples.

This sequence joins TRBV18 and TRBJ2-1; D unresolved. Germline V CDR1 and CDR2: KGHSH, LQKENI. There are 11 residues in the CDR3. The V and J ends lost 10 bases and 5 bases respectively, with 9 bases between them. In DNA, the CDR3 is TGTGCCACCCGCCGCGACAATGAGCAGTTCTTC. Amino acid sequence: CATRRDNEQFF.

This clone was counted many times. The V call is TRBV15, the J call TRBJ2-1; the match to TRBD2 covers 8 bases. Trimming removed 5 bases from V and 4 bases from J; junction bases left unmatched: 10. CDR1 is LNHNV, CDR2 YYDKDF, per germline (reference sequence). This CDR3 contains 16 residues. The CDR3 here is CATSRLFSGEYNEQFF. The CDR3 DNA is TGTGCCACCAGCCGTCTCTTTAGCGGGGAGTACAATGAGCAGTTCTTC.

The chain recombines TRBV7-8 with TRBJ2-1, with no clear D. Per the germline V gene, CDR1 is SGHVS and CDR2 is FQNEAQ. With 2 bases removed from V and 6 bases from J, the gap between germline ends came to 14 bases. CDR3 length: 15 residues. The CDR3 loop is CASSLRRTGSNEQFF. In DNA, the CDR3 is TGTGCCAGCAGCTTAAGACGTACTGGTAGCAATGAGCAGTTCTTC.

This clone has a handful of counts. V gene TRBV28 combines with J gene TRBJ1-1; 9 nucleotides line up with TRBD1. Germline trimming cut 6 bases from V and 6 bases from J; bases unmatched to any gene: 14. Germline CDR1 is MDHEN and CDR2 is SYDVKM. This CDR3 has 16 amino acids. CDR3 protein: CASSDPGQGGQAEAFF. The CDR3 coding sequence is TGTGCCAGCAGCGACCCGGGACAGGGAGGGCAGGCTGAAGCTTTCTTT.

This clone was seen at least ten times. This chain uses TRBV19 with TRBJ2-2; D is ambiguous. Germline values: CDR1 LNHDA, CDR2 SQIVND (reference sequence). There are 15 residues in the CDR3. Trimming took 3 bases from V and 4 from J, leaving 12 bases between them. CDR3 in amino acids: CASSIGPESTGELFF. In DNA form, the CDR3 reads TGTGCCAGTAGTATTGGGCCAGAGAGCACCGGGGAGCTGTTTTTT.

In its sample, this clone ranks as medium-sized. CDR3 sequence reads: CASSYVRDNSPLHF. The CDR3 DNA is TGTGCCAGCAGTTACGTTAGAGATAATTCACCCCTCCACTTT. The gene calls are TRBV6-5 and TRBJ1-6; D is unresolved. V gave up 2 bases and J gave up 5 bases, with 7 bases separating them. Looked up from germline, CDR1 is MNHEY and CDR2 is SVGAGI. This CDR3 region has 14 residues.

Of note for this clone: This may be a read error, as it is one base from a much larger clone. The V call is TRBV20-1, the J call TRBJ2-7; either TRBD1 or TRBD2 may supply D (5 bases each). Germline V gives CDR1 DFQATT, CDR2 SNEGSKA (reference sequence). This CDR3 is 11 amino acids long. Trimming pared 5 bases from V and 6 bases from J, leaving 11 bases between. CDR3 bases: TGCAGTGCTGGGGGACGGGTCGAGCAGTACTTC. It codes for CSAGGRVEQYF.

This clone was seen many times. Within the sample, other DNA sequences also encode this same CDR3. CDR3 amino acids: CASSPADTQYF. The CDR3 coding sequence is TGTGCCAGCTCACCCGCGGATACGCAGTATTTT. V is TRBV18 and J is TRBJ2-3; no firm D call. CDR3 size: 11 residues. V lost 3 bases to trimming and J lost 6 bases, with 4 bases between them. CDR1 and CDR2 from the germline V gene are KGHSH and LQKENI.

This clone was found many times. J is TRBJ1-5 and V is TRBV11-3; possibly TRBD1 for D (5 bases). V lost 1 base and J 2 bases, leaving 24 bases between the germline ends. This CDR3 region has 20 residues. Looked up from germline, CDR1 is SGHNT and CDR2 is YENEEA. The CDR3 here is CASSLVASGRAALGNQPQHF. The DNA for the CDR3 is TGTGCCAGCAGCTTAGTGGCGTCGGGCAGGGCGGCCTTAGGCAATCAGCCCCAGCATTTT.

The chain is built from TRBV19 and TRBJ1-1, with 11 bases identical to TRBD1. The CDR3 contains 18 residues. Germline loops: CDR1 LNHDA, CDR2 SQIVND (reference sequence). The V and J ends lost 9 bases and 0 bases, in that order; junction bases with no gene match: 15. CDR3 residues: CASLPGQGGWFLNTEAFF. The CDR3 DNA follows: TGTGCCAGCTTACCGGGACAGGGGGGGTGGTTTTTGAACACTGAAGCTTTCTTT.

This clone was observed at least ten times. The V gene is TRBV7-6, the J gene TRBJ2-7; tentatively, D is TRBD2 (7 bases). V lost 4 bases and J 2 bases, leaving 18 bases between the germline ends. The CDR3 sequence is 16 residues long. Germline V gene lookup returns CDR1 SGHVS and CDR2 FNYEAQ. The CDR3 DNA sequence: TGTGCCAGCAGCTCCTTTCGGGGGGCGCTTGCCTACGAGCAGTACTTC. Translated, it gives CASSSFRGALAYEQYF. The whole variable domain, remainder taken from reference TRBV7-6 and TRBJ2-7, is GAGVSQSPRYKVTKRGQDVALRCDPISGHVSLYWYRQALGQGPEFLTYFNYEAQQDKSGLPNDRFSAERPEGSISTLTIQRTEQRDSAMYRCASSSFRGALAYEQYFGPGTRLTVT.

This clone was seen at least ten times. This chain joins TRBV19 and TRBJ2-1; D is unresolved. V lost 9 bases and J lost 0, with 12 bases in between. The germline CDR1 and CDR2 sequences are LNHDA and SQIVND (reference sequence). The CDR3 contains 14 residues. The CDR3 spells CASTGRSSYNEQFF. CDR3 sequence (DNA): TGTGCCAGCACCGGACGGAGCTCCTACAATGAGCAGTTCTTC.

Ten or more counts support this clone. CDR3: CASRGQGSTGELFF. CDR3 in DNA: TGTGCCAGCCGCGGACAGGGGAGCACCGGGGAGCTGTTTTTT. The rearrangement joins TRBV6-4 to TRBJ2-2; TRBD1 agrees at 9 bases. V gave up 8 bases and J gave up 4 bases; unmatched junction bases: 5. This CDR3 comprises 14 residues. Germline V gene data show CDR1 as MRHNA and CDR2 as SNTAGT.

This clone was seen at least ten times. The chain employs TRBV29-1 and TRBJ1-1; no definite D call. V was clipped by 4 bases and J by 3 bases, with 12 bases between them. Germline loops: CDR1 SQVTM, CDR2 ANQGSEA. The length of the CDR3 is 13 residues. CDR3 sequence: CSVGKSGDTEAFF. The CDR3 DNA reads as TGCAGCGTTGGCAAGTCAGGTGACACTGAAGCTTTCTTT.

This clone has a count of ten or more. The CDR3 loop is CSVPSKQGSHEQYF. CDR3 DNA: TGCAGTGTACCCTCCAAACAGGGGAGCCACGAGCAGTACTTC. This chain joins TRBV20-1 and TRBJ2-7, with 7 nucleotides matching TRBD1. Germline CDR1 reads DFQATT; CDR2 reads SNEGSKA (reference sequence). The CDR3 runs to 14 residues. The V and J ends lost 7 bases and 5 bases, in that order; junction bases with no gene match: 14.

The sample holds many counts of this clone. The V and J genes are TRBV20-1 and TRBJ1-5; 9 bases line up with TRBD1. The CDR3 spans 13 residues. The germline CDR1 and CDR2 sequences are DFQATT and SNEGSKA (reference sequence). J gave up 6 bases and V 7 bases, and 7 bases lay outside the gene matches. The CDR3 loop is CSGQGEGGQPQHF. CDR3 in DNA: TGCAGTGGACAGGGGGAAGGGGGTCAGCCCCAGCATTTT.

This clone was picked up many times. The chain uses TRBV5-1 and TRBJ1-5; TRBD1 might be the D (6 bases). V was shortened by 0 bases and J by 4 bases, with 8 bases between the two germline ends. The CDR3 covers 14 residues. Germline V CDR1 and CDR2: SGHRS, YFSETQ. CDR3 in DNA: TGCGCCAGCAGCTTGGGACAGGCGAATCAGCCCCAGCATTTT. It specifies CASSLGQANQPQHF.

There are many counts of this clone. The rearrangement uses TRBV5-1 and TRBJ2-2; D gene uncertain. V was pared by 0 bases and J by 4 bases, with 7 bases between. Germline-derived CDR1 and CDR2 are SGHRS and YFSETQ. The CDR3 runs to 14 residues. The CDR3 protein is CASSLEPRTGELFF. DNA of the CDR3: TGCGCCAGCAGCTTGGAGCCACGCACCGGGGAGCTGTTTTTT. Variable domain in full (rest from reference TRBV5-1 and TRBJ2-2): KAGVTQTPRYLIKTRGQQVTLSCSPISGHRSVSWYQQTPGQGLQFLFEYFSETQRNKGNFPGRFSGRQFSNSRSEMNVSTLELGDSALYLCASSLEPRTGELFFGEGSRLTVL.

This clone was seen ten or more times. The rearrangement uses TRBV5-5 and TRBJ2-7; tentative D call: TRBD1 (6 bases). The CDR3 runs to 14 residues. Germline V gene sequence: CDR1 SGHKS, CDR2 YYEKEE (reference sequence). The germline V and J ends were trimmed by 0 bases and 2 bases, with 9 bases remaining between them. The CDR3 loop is CASSLDRVPYEQYF. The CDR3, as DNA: TGTGCCAGCAGCTTGGACAGGGTCCCCTACGAGCAGTACTTC.

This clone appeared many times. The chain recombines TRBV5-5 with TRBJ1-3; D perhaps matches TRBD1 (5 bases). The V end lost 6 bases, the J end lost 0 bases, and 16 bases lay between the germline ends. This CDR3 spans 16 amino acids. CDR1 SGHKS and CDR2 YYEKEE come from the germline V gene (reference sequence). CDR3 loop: CASTHAARGSGNTIYF. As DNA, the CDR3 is TGTGCCAGCACACACGCCGCGAGGGGCTCTGGAAACACCATATATTTT. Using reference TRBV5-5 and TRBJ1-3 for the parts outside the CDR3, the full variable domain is DAGVTQSPTHLIKTRGQQVTLRCSPISGHKSVSWYQQVLGQGPQFIFQYYEKEERGRGNFPDRFSARQFPNYSSELNVNALLLGDSALYLCASTHAARGSGNTIYFGEGSWLTVV.

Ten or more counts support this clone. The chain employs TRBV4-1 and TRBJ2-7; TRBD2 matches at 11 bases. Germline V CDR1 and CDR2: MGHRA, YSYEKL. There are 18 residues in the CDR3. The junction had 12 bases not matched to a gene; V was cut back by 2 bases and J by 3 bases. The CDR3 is CASSQNRLAGKFVYEQYF. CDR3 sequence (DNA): TGCGCCAGCAGCCAAAATAGACTAGCGGGGAAGTTTGTCTACGAGCAGTACTTC.

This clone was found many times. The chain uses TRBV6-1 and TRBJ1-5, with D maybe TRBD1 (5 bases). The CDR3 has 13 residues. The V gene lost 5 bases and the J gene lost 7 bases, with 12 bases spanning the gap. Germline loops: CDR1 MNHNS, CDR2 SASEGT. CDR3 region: CASSSNWGQPQHF. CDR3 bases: TGTGCCAGCAGTTCCAACTGGGGGCAGCCCCAGCATTTT.

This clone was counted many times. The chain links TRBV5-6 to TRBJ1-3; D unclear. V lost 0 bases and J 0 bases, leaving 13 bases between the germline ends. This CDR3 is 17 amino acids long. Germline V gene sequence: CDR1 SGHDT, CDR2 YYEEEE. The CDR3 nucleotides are TGTGCCAGCAGCTTGGCCGTGCGGTCGAGCTCTGGAAACACCATATATTTT. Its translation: CASSLAVRSSSGNTIYF. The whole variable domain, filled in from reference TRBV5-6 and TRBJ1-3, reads DAGVTQSPTHLIKTRGQQVTLRCSPKSGHDTVSWYQQALGQGPQFIFQYYEEEERQRGNFPDRFSGHQFPNYSSELNVNALLLGDSALYLCASSLAVRSSSGNTIYFGEGSWLTVV.

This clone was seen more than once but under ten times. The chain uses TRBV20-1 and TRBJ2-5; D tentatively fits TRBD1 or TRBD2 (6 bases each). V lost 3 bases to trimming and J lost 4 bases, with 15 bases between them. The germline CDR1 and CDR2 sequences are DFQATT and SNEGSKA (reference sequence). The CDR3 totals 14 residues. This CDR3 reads CSAREGGLGETQYF. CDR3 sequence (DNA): TGCAGTGCTAGGGAGGGGGGCCTGGGAGAGACCCAGTACTTC.

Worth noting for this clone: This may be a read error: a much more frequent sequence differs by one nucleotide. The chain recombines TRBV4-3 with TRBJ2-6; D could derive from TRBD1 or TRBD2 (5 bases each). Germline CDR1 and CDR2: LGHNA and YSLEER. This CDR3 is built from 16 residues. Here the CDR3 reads CASSQVPGGGANALTF. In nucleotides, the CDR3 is TGCGCCAGCAGCCAAGTCCCCGGAGGTGGGGCCAACGCCCTGACTTTC.

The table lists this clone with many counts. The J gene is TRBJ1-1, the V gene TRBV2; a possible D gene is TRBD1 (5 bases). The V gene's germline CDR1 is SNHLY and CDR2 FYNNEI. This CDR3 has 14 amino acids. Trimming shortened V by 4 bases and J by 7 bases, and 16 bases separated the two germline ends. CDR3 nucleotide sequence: TGTGCCAGCAGTGGTTTCAGGGATGGGGTTGAAGCTTTCTTT. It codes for CASSGFRDGVEAFF. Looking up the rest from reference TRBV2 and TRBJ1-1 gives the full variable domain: EPEVTQTPSHQVTQMGQEVILRCVPISNHLYFYWYRQILGQKVEFLVSFYNNEISEKSEIFDDQFSVERPDGSNFTLKIRSTKLEDSAMYFCASSGFRDGVEAFFGQGTRLTVV.

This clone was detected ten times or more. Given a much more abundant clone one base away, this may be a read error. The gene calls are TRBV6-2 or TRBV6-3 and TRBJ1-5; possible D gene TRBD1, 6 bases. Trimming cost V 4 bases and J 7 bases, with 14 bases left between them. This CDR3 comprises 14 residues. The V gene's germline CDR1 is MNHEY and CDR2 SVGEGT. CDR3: CASSFGGAGQPQHF. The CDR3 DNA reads TGTGCCAGCAGTTTTGGGGGGGCCGGGCAGCCCCAGCATTTT.

As DNA, the CDR3 is TGTTCCACCAGCCCCTTAGGTAGCGGGGGATCCAATGAGCAGTTCTTC. This translates into CSTSPLGSGGSNEQFF. This chain connects TRBV4-2 to TRBJ2-1; the match to TRBD2 covers 9 bases. The CDR3 sequence is 16 residues long. CDR1 and CDR2 from the germline V gene are LGHNA and YNFKEQ.

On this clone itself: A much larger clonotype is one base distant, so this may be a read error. This chain's CDR3 is CASSSEAGVSSTDTQYF. The DNA for the CDR3 is TGTGCCAGCAGCTCCGAGGCGGGAGTCAGTTCCACAGATACGCAGTATTTT. This chain links TRBV11-2 with TRBJ2-3, with 7 bases that match TRBD2. Germline assignment: CDR1 SGHAT and CDR2 FQNNGV. The CDR3 is made up of 17 amino acids. Trimming removed 4 bases from V and 2 bases from J; junction bases left unmatched: 12. Variable domain in full (rest from reference TRBV11-2 and TRBJ2-3): EAGVAQSPRYKIIEKRQSVAFWCNPISGHATLYWYQQILGQGPKLLIQFQNNGVVDDSQLPKDRFSAERLKGVDSTLKIQPAKLEDSAVYLCASSSEAGVSSTDTQYFGPGTRLTVL.